The rows below give T cell receptor beta chains drawn from one sample of a study of T cell responses to AZD1222 COVID-19 vaccine. The repertoire was sequenced with immunoSEQ multiplex PCR; TCRdb's copy has only in-frame clones and lacks some. The data hold 140,000 to 150,000 clones, with over 85% observed a single time. The specimen comprised peripheral blood, sampled on day 0 of AZD1222 vaccination. Receptors originate from an adult in good health. The CDR3 runs from the conserved cysteine through the conserved F or W. D genes are given only for firm matches. Rows may omit the clone size; those that give it use once, few, many or a size class.

D gene,clone size,V gene,J gene,CDR3 DNA,CDR3 protein
TRBD1,-,TRBV19,TRBJ2-7,TGTGCCAGTAACAGGGGATTGGGGCCCTACGAGCAGTACTTC,CASNRGLGPYEQYF
TRBD2,-,TRBV15,TRBJ2-5,TGTGCCACCAGCAGATCCCTAGCGGAAACCGAAGAGACCCAGTACTTC,CATSRSLAETEETQYF
-,few,TRBV4-2,TRBJ2-7,TGTGCCAGCAGCCAGAGCCTTTTCTACGAGCAGTACTTC,CASSQSLFYEQYF
TRBD1,-,TRBV5-1,TRBJ2-1,TGCGCCAGCAGCTTGGTACCGGGACAGGGAGACAATGAGCAGTTCTTC,CASSLVPGQGDNEQFF
-,-,TRBV6-5,TRBJ2-4,TGTGCCAGCAGTTTGGACAGAGCCAAAAACATTCAGTACTTC,CASSLDRAKNIQYF
TRBD2,-,TRBV6-5,TRBJ2-7,TGTGCCAGCATCAGGGAGGGGCCCTACGAGCAGTACTTC,CASIREGPYEQYF
TRBD1,-,TRBV24-1,TRBJ2-1,TGTGCCACCAGTGGCAACCGCAGAGGGACAGGGGTATCCTATGAGCAGTTCTTC,CATSGNRRGTGVSYEQFF
-,-,TRBV27,TRBJ2-7,TGTGCCACCCGACCCCAGGGCTATCCTGTACGTGAGCAGTACTTC,CATRPQGYPVREQYF
-,-,TRBV29-1,TRBJ2-2,TGCAGCGTTGAAGAATTGGGGACTTCGAACACCGGGGAGCTGTTTTTT,CSVEELGTSNTGELFF
TRBD1,-,TRBV4-1,TRBJ1-5,TGCGCCAGCAGCCAGACAGGGAGAAGCAATCAGCCCCAGCATTTT,CASSQTGRSNQPQHF
-,-,TRBV12-5,TRBJ2-5,TGTGCTAGTGGTTCTCGCTTTGAGACCCAGTACTTC,CASGSRFETQYF
-,-,TRBV10-1,TRBJ2-2,TGCGCCAAACAGGAAAACACCGGGGAGCTGTTTTTT,CAKQENTGELFF
-,-,TRBV28,TRBJ1-2,TGTGCCAGCAGAGGAGCCGACTATGGCTACACCTTC,CASRGADYGYTF
-,-,TRBV12-3/TRBV12-4,TRBJ1-5,TGTGCCAGCAGCCAGAACAATCAGCCCCAGCATTTT,CASSQNNQPQHF
-,-,TRBV5-4,TRBJ1-2,TGTGCCAGCAGCTTGTCGGGGGTCTATGGCTACACCTTC,CASSLSGVYGYTF
-,-,TRBV28,TRBJ1-2,TGTGCCAGCAGTTTAATGGGGGATTTTAACTATGGCTACACCTTC,CASSLMGDFNYGYTF
TRBD1,-,TRBV28,TRBJ2-7,TGTGCCAGCAGTTCCAACGGGGACAGGAGCTCCTACGAGCAGTACTTC,CASSSNGDRSSYEQYF
TRBD2,-,TRBV11-2,TRBJ2-7,TGTGCCAGCAGCACTAGCGGATACGAGCAGTACTTC,CASSTSGYEQYF
-,-,TRBV24-1,TRBJ2-2,TGTGCCACCAGTGACACCACAGTGTTCGGGGAGCTGTTTTTT,CATSDTTVFGELFF
-,once,TRBV6-4,TRBJ2-3,TGTGCCAGCAGTGACACAGGGGAGGGAGATACGCAGTATTTT,CASSDTGEGDTQYF
TRBD2,-,TRBV9,TRBJ2-1,TGTGCCAGCAGCGTAGGCCAGCGGGGTGGATATTATGAGCAGTTCTTC,CASSVGQRGGYYEQFF
TRBD1,-,TRBV5-1,TRBJ1-4,TGCGCCAGCAGCTTGACGGGACAGGGTGGCGGTGAAAAACTGTTTTTT,CASSLTGQGGGEKLFF
TRBD1,-,TRBV28,TRBJ1-6,TGTGCCACCCAGGGGGACAGGGCCCTGAGCTCCTATAATTCACCCCTCCACTTT,CATQGDRALSSYNSPLHF
TRBD1,-,TRBV3-1/TRBV3-2,TRBJ1-2,TGTGCCAGCAGCCAAGATCGCGACAGGGATTATGGCTACACCTTC,CASSQDRDRDYGYTF
TRBD1,-,TRBV5-1,TRBJ1-3,TGCGCCAGCAGCCGGGACAGGGACCTCGGAAACACCATATATTTT,CASSRDRDLGNTIYF
-,-,TRBV11-3,TRBJ2-3,TGTGCCAGCAGCTTCGGGGGAGAGGCAGATACGCAGTATTTT,CASSFGGEADTQYF
-,-,TRBV11-2,TRBJ1-1,TGTGCCAGCAGCTTCGACGGGTTTACGGACACTGAAGCTTTCTTT,CASSFDGFTDTEAFF
TRBD1,-,TRBV28,TRBJ1-1,TGTGCCAGCAGTTCGCCGACAGGGCGGACTGAAGCTTTCTTT,CASSSPTGRTEAFF
-,once,TRBV28,TRBJ1-3,TGTGCCAGCAGTTTGGGGGGATCTGGAAACACCATATATTTT,CASSLGGSGNTIYF
-,-,TRBV19,TRBJ2-5,TGTGCCAGTAGTATAGGTCAGGGCTGGGAGACCCAGTACTTC,CASSIGQGWETQYF
TRBD2,-,TRBV10-3,TRBJ2-3,TGTGCCATCAGTGGGGTATTAGCGGGAGTGGGGGCAGATACGCAGTATTTT,CAISGVLAGVGADTQYF
-,-,TRBV27,TRBJ1-2,TGTGCCAGCAGTTTAAGAGGGGCAAGCGGGGGCTACACCTTC,CASSLRGASGGYTF
-,-,TRBV9,TRBJ2-1,TGTGCCAGCAGCGCCACTCGGGGGGCTATTGAGCAGTTCTTC,CASSATRGAIEQFF
-,-,TRBV2,TRBJ1-1,TGTGCCAGCAGTGAAGCGGGGGCGAACACTGAAGCTTTCTTT,CASSEAGANTEAFF
-,-,TRBV14,TRBJ1-1,TGTGCCAGCAGCCAAGATGGAGCCGAAGCTTTCTTT,CASSQDGAEAFF
TRBD2,-,TRBV28,TRBJ2-3,TGTGCCAGCCGACTAGCGGGAGCAGATACGCAGTATTTT,CASRLAGADTQYF
TRBD1,once,TRBV3-1/TRBV3-2,TRBJ2-1,TGTGCCAGCAGCCCCTCGGGACAGGTAATCTCCTACAATGAGCAGTTCTTC,CASSPSGQVISYNEQFF
-,-,TRBV19,TRBJ1-6,TGTGCCAGTAGTATGAGGAATAATTCACCCCTCCACTTT,CASSMRNNSPLHF
-,-,TRBV10-2,TRBJ2-7,TGCGCCAGCAGTGTGGGGACAAATTCCTACGAGCAGTACTTC,CASSVGTNSYEQYF
-,-,TRBV25-1,TRBJ1-4,TGTGCCAGCAGCACCATGGAAAAACTGTTTTTT,CASSTMEKLFF
-,-,TRBV29-1,TRBJ2-1,TGCAGCGTTGATGCCAGGGGGGTCGGCAATGAGCAGTTCTTC,CSVDARGVGNEQFF
TRBD1,-,TRBV28,TRBJ2-2,TGTGCCAGCAGACCAGGGGGCCTGGACACCGGGGAGCTGTTTTTT,CASRPGGLDTGELFF
-,-,TRBV5-1,TRBJ2-1,TGCGCCAGCAGCGGGGTCCCAGGGCCCAATGAGCAGTTCTTC,CASSGVPGPNEQFF
-,-,TRBV11-2,TRBJ2-1,TGTGCCAGCAGCTTTTACGGGACGAAAAACAATGAGCAGTTCTTC,CASSFYGTKNNEQFF
-,once,TRBV11-2,TRBJ2-3,TGTGCCAGCAGCTTAACAGATACGCAGTATTTT,CASSLTDTQYF
TRBD1,-,TRBV19,TRBJ2-7,TGTGCCAGTAGTGCCTGGACAGGACCCTACGAGCAGTACTTC,CASSAWTGPYEQYF
TRBD1,-,TRBV6-5,TRBJ2-3,TGTGCCAGCGCAGGGACAGTCAGCACAGATACGCAGTATTTT,CASAGTVSTDTQYF
-,-,TRBV11-1,TRBJ1-4,TGTGCCAGCAGCCCGTCAGGGTATGAAAAACTGTTTTTT,CASSPSGYEKLFF
-,-,TRBV2,TRBJ1-5,TGTGCCAGCAGTGTCAGGCCTAGGGGGCCCCAGCATTTT,CASSVRPRGPQHF
-,-,TRBV5-1,TRBJ1-6,TGCGCCAGCAGCTTGGAATGGACAGACGAAGGCTCACCCCTCCACTTT,CASSLEWTDEGSPLHF
TRBD1,once,TRBV19,TRBJ1-4,TGTGCCAGTAGTTCCGACAGGGGAGGTGAAAAACTGTTTTTT,CASSSDRGGEKLFF
TRBD1,once,TRBV9,TRBJ1-3,TGTGCCAGCAGCGATTCCGGACAGGACTCTGGAAACACCATATATTTT,CASSDSGQDSGNTIYF
TRBD1,-,TRBV29-1,TRBJ2-2,TGCAGCGTTGAAGATTTAGGGCAGGGGGACACCGGGGAGCTGTTTTTT,CSVEDLGQGDTGELFF
-,-,TRBV10-3,TRBJ1-1,TGTGCCATCAGTGACAGGGGAGAGTGGACTGAAGCTTTCTTT,CAISDRGEWTEAFF
-,-,TRBV7-7,TRBJ1-2,TGTGCCAGCAGCTTCCGGGGTCGTAACTATGGCTACACCTTC,CASSFRGRNYGYTF
TRBD2,-,TRBV10-3,TRBJ2-1,TGTGCCATAGGGACTAGCGGGAAGAATGAGCAGTTCTTC,CAIGTSGKNEQFF
TRBD1,-,TRBV7-9,TRBJ1-4,TGTGCCAGCAGCTTAGCCATGGACAGGGCCGGCGAAAAACTGTTTTTT,CASSLAMDRAGEKLFF
TRBD1,-,TRBV5-5,TRBJ2-7,TGTGCCAGCAGCCCCGGGACAGTGATTTACGAGCAGTACTTC,CASSPGTVIYEQYF